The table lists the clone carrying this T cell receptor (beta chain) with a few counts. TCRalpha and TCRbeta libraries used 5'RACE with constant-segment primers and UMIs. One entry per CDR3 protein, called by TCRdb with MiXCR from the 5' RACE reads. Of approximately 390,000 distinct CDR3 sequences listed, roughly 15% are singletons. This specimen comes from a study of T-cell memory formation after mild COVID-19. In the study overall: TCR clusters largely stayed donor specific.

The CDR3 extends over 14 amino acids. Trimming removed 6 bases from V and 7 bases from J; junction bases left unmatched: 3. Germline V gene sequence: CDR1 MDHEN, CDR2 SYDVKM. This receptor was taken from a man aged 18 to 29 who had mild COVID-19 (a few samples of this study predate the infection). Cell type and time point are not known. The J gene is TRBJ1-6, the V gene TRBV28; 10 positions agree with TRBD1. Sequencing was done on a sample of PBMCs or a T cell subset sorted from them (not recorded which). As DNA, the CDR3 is TGTGCCAGCAGCCCGACAGGGGGCAATTCACCCCTCCACTTT. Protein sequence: CASSPTGGNSPLHF. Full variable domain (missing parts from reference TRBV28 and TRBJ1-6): DVKVTQSSRYLVKRTGEKVFLECVQDMDHENMFWYRQDPGLGLRLIYFSYDVKMKEKGDIPEGYSVSREKKERFSLILESASTNQTSMYLCASSPTGGNSPLHFGNGTRLTVT.